Ten or more counts support the clone carrying this T cell receptor beta chain. Its target is not known. Scientists amplified the TCR beta CDR3 regions from RNA transcripts. HTBI primers served in a first-round RT-PCR, which a second-round multiplex PCR followed. TCRdb re-called the multiplex PCR reads with MiXCR, one entry per CDR3 protein. This sample has around 470,000 distinct CDR3 sequences; approximately 15% occur once, and the top ten carry over 8%. This entry is derived from a study of Graves' ophthalmopathy and Graves' hyperthyroidism. Study outcomes and limitations: Ophthalmopathy could be told apart from stable hyperthyroidism by a 13-signature model (under 90% sensitivity, approximately 81% specificity). Most expanded clonotypes in thyroid above 0.001 frequency also showed up in blood.

After removal of 8 bases from V and 2 bases from J, the junction contained 9 bases not matched to a gene. CDR3 length: 16 amino acids. The TCR comes from a woman aged 30 to 39 with Graves' ophthalmopathy. The sample taken for sequencing was blood. The chain has TRBV12-3 or TRBV12-4 and TRBJ2-5, with 12 bases identical to TRBD2. The CDR3 nucleotides read TGTGCCAGCGGCTCGGGGCTAGCGGGAGGGCAAGAGACCCAGTACTTC. Protein: CASGSGLAGGQETQYF.